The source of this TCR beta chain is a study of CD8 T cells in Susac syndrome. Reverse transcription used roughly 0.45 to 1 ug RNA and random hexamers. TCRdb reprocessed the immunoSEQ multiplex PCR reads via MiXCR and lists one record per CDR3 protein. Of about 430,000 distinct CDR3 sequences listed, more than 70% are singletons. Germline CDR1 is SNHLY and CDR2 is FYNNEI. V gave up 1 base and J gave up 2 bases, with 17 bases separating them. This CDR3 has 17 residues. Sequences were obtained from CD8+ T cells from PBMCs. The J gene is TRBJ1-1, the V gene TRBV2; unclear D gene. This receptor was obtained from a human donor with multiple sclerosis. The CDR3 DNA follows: TGTGCCAGCAGTGAAGAAGGGATGGACTACCTTAACACTGAAGCTTTCTTT. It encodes CASSEEGMDYLNTEAFF.